Listed below are T cell receptor beta chains from one sample, sequenced in a study of shared clonotypes between healthy human individuals. TCRdb keeps only in-frame clones here, not all; method: immunoSEQ multiplex PCR. The sample lists over a million clones; more than 95% were seen once. Sequencing used naive CD4+ T cells sorted from blood. The receptors were sampled from a man aged 25 to 40 in good health. Each CDR3 is given with its conserved first and last residue. D genes are given only for firm matches. Some rows mark clone size as missing; the rest say once, few, many or name a class of expanded clone.

TGTGCCAGCTCACCCCTAGCGGGACACGAGCAGTACTTC | CASSPLAGHEQYF | TRBD2 | TRBJ2-7 | . | TRBV18
TGTGCCAGCAGCGTCGACAGGGTAAACACTGAAGCTTTCTTT | CASSVDRVNTEAFF | TRBD1 | TRBJ1-1 | . | TRBV9
TGTGCCAGCAGTGATGCGGGGGTCCAAGAGACCCAGTACTTC | CASSDAGVQETQYF | TRBD2 | TRBJ2-5 | . | TRBV5-6
TGTGCCAGCAGTGTAGCGGGAGGAGCAGATACGCAGTATTTT | CASSVAGGADTQYF | TRBD2 | TRBJ2-3 | . | TRBV2
TGCAGCGTACTGACAGGGAACTATGGCTACACCTTC | CSVLTGNYGYTF | TRBD1 | TRBJ1-2 | . | TRBV29-1
TGTGCCAGCAGTCGTGACAGCAGCTATGGCTACACCTTC | CASSRDSSYGYTF | . | TRBJ1-2 | . | TRBV28
TGTGCCAGCAGCGTTTTCTCGGGCGCGGGGACCCAGTACTTC | CASSVFSGAGTQYF | . | TRBJ2-5 | once | TRBV9
TGTGCCAGCAGCCTCCTCCTGGGTATTGGGGACACCGGGGAGCTGTTTTTT | CASSLLLGIGDTGELFF | . | TRBJ2-2 | . | TRBV7-9
TGCAGCGTTGAAGGCCTTCCGGGACCGCGCGAGCAGTACTTC | CSVEGLPGPREQYF | . | TRBJ2-7 | . | TRBV29-1
TGCGCCAGCAGCGCTAGCGGGAGTTACAACTACGAGCAGTACTTC | CASSASGSYNYEQYF | TRBD2 | TRBJ2-7 | . | TRBV5-1
TGTGCCAGCAGCCGTACCCCGGCGGCTAGCAATTCAGTGTCACTAGCCAAAAACATTCAGTACTTC | CASSRTPAASNSVSLAKNIQYF | . | TRBJ2-4 | . | TRBV7-6
TGTGCCAGCAGTTTTATCGGACAGGGTAACACAGATACGCAGTATTTT | CASSFIGQGNTDTQYF | TRBD1 | TRBJ2-3 | . | TRBV28
TGCGCCAGCAGCTTGGGGCAGATGGATGAGCAGTTCTTC | CASSLGQMDEQFF | . | TRBJ2-1 | . | TRBV5-1
TGTGCCAGCAGCTTAGCTACCGGGACTAGTTTAACCGGGGAGCTGTTTTTT | CASSLATGTSLTGELFF | TRBD2 | TRBJ2-2 | . | TRBV7-6
TGTGCCAGCAGCTTCCCGGGACTAGGAGTAGCAGATACGCAGTATTTT | CASSFPGLGVADTQYF | TRBD2 | TRBJ2-3 | . | TRBV5-5
TGTGCCAGCAGCCATCCTAGGGGGACTGTGGCCTACGAGCAGTACTTC | CASSHPRGTVAYEQYF | . | TRBJ2-7 | . | TRBV25-1
TGTGCCAGCAGTGAACTGGCCCCCGTTCCACCAGATACGCAGTATTTT | CASSELAPVPPDTQYF | . | TRBJ2-3 | . | TRBV6-1
TGTGCCAGTAGTATAGGGGGTAGCGGGACCTACAATGAGCAGTTCTTC | CASSIGGSGTYNEQFF | TRBD2 | TRBJ2-1 | . | TRBV19
TGTGCCAGCAGTTACAGAGGGAGAAGCAATCAGCCCCAGCATTTT | CASSYRGRSNQPQHF | . | TRBJ1-5 | . | TRBV6-6
TGCGCCAGCAAAGTGGGGAGGACAGCTTACAATGAGCAGTTCTTC | CASKVGRTAYNEQFF | . | TRBJ2-1 | . | TRBV5-1
TGTGCCAGCAGCCAACGTGCCCTAGGCGAGCAGTACTTC | CASSQRALGEQYF | . | TRBJ2-7 | few | TRBV4-2
TGCGCCAGCAGCTTCCTGGGACGGAGAGACAATGAGCAGTTCTTC | CASSFLGRRDNEQFF | . | TRBJ2-1 | . | TRBV5-1
TGTGCCAGCAGCGACAGCCTAGGGACTTACAATGAGCAGTTCTTC | CASSDSLGTYNEQFF | . | TRBJ2-1 | . | TRBV7-6
TGTGCCAGCACCAGTGGCGGGAGAGGAAAGTACTTC | CASTSGGRGKYF | TRBD2 | TRBJ2-7 | . | TRBV28
TGTGCCAGTAAGACAGGGCAAGGCACTGAAGCTTTCTTT | CASKTGQGTEAFF | TRBD1 | TRBJ1-1 | . | TRBV28
TGTGCCAGCTTGGGGACAGGGAATACGTACAATGAGCAGTTCTTC | CASLGTGNTYNEQFF | TRBD1 | TRBJ2-1 | . | TRBV6-5
TGTGCCAGCAGCTTCGCGGAGCGCTACGAGCAGTACTTC | CASSFAERYEQYF | . | TRBJ2-7 | . | TRBV7-6
TGTGCCAGCAGCTCCGCTAGCTACGAGCAGTACTTC | CASSSASYEQYF | . | TRBJ2-7 | . | TRBV7-9
TGTGCCAGCACCCCAAGGGGGCTAGCGGGAAAGGATACGCAGTATTTT | CASTPRGLAGKDTQYF | TRBD2 | TRBJ2-3 | . | TRBV2
TGTGCCAGCAGCCCGAGGACTAGCGGGAGAATTACCTACAATGAGCAGTTCTTC | CASSPRTSGRITYNEQFF | TRBD2 | TRBJ2-1 | . | TRBV5-4
TGTGCCAGCCTCCACAGGGGTGGAGACTATGGCTACACCTTC | CASLHRGGDYGYTF | TRBD1 | TRBJ1-2 | . | TRBV5-4
TGCGCCAGCAGCGAACTAGCGGGAGGGACCGGGGAGCTGTTTTTT | CASSELAGGTGELFF | TRBD2 | TRBJ2-2 | . | TRBV5-1
TGTGCCACCAGCAGAGAGGCCCGGGGGGGCTACGAGCAGTACTTC | CATSREARGGYEQYF | TRBD2 | TRBJ2-7 | . | TRBV15
TGTGCCACCAAGGACACGTCGGCTGAGCAGTACTTC | CATKDTSAEQYF | . | TRBJ2-7 | . | TRBV10-3
TGTGCCTGGGACTCAGGGAGCAATCAGCCCCAGCATTTT | CAWDSGSNQPQHF | . | TRBJ1-5 | once | TRBV30
TGTGCCAGCAGCCGAATAGAGGGCGAGCAGTACTTC | CASSRIEGEQYF | . | TRBJ2-7 | . | TRBV7-6
TGTGCCAGCTCACACCTAGCGGGAGGAGCCTCAGATACGCAGTATTTT | CASSHLAGGASDTQYF | TRBD2 | TRBJ2-3 | . | TRBV18
TGTGCCAGCAGCTTAGGGGCGCAATTCGGCATGAACACTGAAGCTTTCTTT | CASSLGAQFGMNTEAFF | . | TRBJ1-1 | . | TRBV7-8
TGTGCCAGCAGTACGTTCCCCGGTTCGGTCCAAGAGACCCAGTACTTC | CASSTFPGSVQETQYF | . | TRBJ2-5 | . | TRBV7-2
TGTGCCAGCACACCGAACAGGGTCCAAGAGACCCAGTACTTC | CASTPNRVQETQYF | . | TRBJ2-5 | . | TRBV6-1
TGTGAATGCAACACCTCGCGGGGTGAAAAACTGTTTTTT | CECNTSRGEKLFF | . | TRBJ1-4 | . | TRBV21-1
TGTGCCAGTAGTCCCAGCGGGACTTCCTACGAGCAGTACTTC | CASSPSGTSYEQYF | TRBD2 | TRBJ2-7 | once | TRBV19
TGTGCCAGCAGCTCTCTATTACAGGGAGCTGGAAACACCATATATTTT | CASSSLLQGAGNTIYF | . | TRBJ1-3 | . | TRBV7-9
TGCGCCAGCAGCGCGACAGGGAAGCACGAGCAGTACTTC | CASSATGKHEQYF | TRBD1 | TRBJ2-7 | . | TRBV5-1
TGCGCCAGCAGCTTGAGCACGGCCAAAAACATTCAGTACTTC | CASSLSTAKNIQYF | . | TRBJ2-4 | . | TRBV5-1
TGTGCCAGCAGTTCCCGAAGGGGAGCCCCAGAGACCCAGTACTTC | CASSSRRGAPETQYF | . | TRBJ2-5 | . | TRBV6-6
TGTGCCAGCTCACCACGGCACCCGAACACTGAAGCTTTCTTT | CASSPRHPNTEAFF | . | TRBJ1-1 | . | TRBV18
TGTGCCATCAGCCGGGACCCTAATGAAAAACTGTTTTTT | CAISRDPNEKLFF | . | TRBJ1-4 | once | TRBV10-3
TGCGCCAGCAGCTTACAGCGGGAAGGAGAGACCCAGTACTTC | CASSLQREGETQYF | TRBD2 | TRBJ2-5 | . | TRBV5-1
TGTGCCAGTAGTCCGGTAGCGGGAGCCTTCTACAATGAGCAGTTCTTC | CASSPVAGAFYNEQFF | TRBD2 | TRBJ2-1 | . | TRBV19
TGTGCCATCAGGGCAGGGAGGGGGAACACTGAAGCTTTCTTT | CAIRAGRGNTEAFF | . | TRBJ1-1 | once | TRBV10-3
TGTGCCAGCAGCACGGTTGCCCGGGACAGAACTGTTGCAACTAATGAAAAACTGTTTTTT | CASSTVARDRTVATNEKLFF | . | TRBJ1-4 | . | TRBV21-1